The clone carrying this T cell receptor (beta chain) was counted only a few times. Its antigen remains unknown. Possible read error: a much larger clone is one base away. This record comes from a study of molecular identifiers for immune sequencing clone quantification. Investigators produced naive CD8 libraries from 20,000 to 1,000,000 sorted cells, drawing on 10%, 30% or 50% RNA. Sorted naive CD8 T cells were those defined as CD8+CD4-CCR7+CD45RA+. TCRdb re-analysed the PCR reads in MiXCR, keeping a single row per CDR3 protein. The repertoire includes 68,000 or so distinct CDR3 sequences, about a sixth of them detected once, and approximately 1.5% sits in the top ten. Study-wide results and caveats: Highly expanded clones may be undercounted when identical TCR molecules share barcodes.

The CDR3 has 11 residues. The V end was cut by 5 bases, the J end by 9 bases, with 11 bases between. Germline assignment: CDR1 LNHDA and CDR2 SQIVND (reference sequence). This chain links TRBV19 with TRBJ2-7; either TRBD1 or TRBD2 may supply D (5 bases each). This receptor was taken from a human donor in good health. Some libraries in this study had Jurkat cell RNA spiked in. Sequenced input: naive CD8+ T cells from blood, with Jurkat cell RNA spiked in. Subset here: FACS-sorted CD8+CD4-CCR7+CD45RA+ naive T cells. The CDR3 DNA is TGTGCCAGTAGTTCCCTTGGGGGGCAGTACTTC. It is translated as CASSSLGGQYF.